This entry describes one T cell receptor beta chain. Profiled with immunoSEQ multiplex PCR; TCRdb holds only in-frame clones, not every one. Here the sample spans 250,000 or so clones, about three quarters being singletons. This CDR3 comprises 16 residues. V lost 5 bases, J lost 1 base, and 7 bases stayed unmatched. This specimen belongs to a study of cytotoxic CD8 clonotypes in ibrutinib-treated CLL. The clonotype comes from a human donor with chronic lymphocytic leukemia. The chain links TRBV5-3 to TRBJ2-2; 8 bases map to TRBD2. TRBV5-3 is filed as an ORF, its function uncertain. The starting material was PBMCs, obtained after 24 months of ibrutinib treatment. For the CDR3, the DNA is TGTGCCAGAAGAATTGGACGGGAGGGGAACACCGGGGAGCTGTTTTTT. It encodes CARRIGREGNTGELFF.